Presented here are 16 T cell receptor beta chains from one specimen sequenced in a study of OX40 agonist ivuxolimab in advanced cancers. Clones were read by immunoSEQ multiplex PCR, and TCRdb kept only the in-frame ones, dropping some. The sample contains approximately 72,000 clones, approximately 86% of which appear only once. Source: CD4+ or CD8+ T cells sorted from blood, taken in a trial of the OX40 agonist ivuxolimab. The receptors derive from an adult with an advanced solid tumor such as melanoma, head and neck, liver or kidney cancer.

The chain's CDR3 is CASSQVLGDTYEQYF. CDR3 DNA sequence: TGTGCCAGCAGCCAGGTTCTAGGGGATACCTACGAGCAGTACTTC. The chain links TRBV4-2 to TRBJ2-7; D is possibly TRBD1 (5 bases). V was shortened by 3 bases and J by 2 bases, with 14 bases between the two germline ends. Germline assignment: CDR1 LGHNA and CDR2 YNFKEQ. CDR3 length: 15 residues.

This clone turned up a few times. The chain joins TRBV7-9 to TRBJ1-1, with a weak D call TRBD1 (5 bases). The CDR3 consists of 12 residues. V was shortened by 7 bases and J by 4 bases, with 10 bases between the two germline ends. The germline V gene has CDR1 SEHNR and CDR2 FQNEAQ (reference sequence). The chain's CDR3 is CASKLGGTEAFF. The DNA of the CDR3 is TGTGCCAGCAAACTGGGGGGCACTGAAGCTTTCTTT.

The chain links TRBV29-1 to TRBJ1-2; D remains ambiguous. The V gene lost 1 base and the J gene lost 3 bases, with 9 bases spanning the gap. CDR1 and CDR2 from the germline V gene are SQVTM and ANQGSEA. This CDR3 spans 13 amino acids. The CDR3 reads CSVEVTVDYGYTF. Written as DNA, the CDR3 is TGCAGCGTTGAAGTAACAGTTGACTATGGCTACACCTTC. Combining the CDR3 with reference TRBV29-1 and TRBJ1-2 gives the whole variable domain SAVISQKPSRDICQRGTSLTIQCQVDSQVTMMFWYRQQPGQSLTLIATANQGSEATYESGFVIDKFPISRPNLTFSTLTVSNMSPEDSSIYLCSVEVTVDYGYTFGSGTRLTVV.

J is TRBJ2-7 and V is TRBV19, with TRBD2 identical over 9 bases. This CDR3 contains 15 residues. The J segment lost 3 bases and the V segment lost 2 bases, leaving 5 bases of the junction unmatched. CDR1 and CDR2 (germline): LNHDA, SQIVND (reference sequence). The CDR3 loop reads CASSILAGSRYEQYF. The CDR3 DNA follows: TGTGCCAGTAGTATACTAGCGGGGAGTCGCTACGAGCAGTACTTC.

The V gene is TRBV9, the J gene TRBJ1-1, with unresolved D. The germline V gene encodes CDR1 SGDLS and CDR2 YYNGEE. The V and J ends lost 0 bases and 3 bases respectively, with 9 bases between them. The length of the CDR3 is 14 residues. The CDR3 nucleotides are TGTGCCAGCAGCGTAGGTGTTAAGGACACTGAAGCTTTCTTT. As protein: CASSVGVKDTEAFF.

The gene calls are TRBV28 and TRBJ2-7; TRBD1 or TRBD2 may be the D gene (5 bases each). This CDR3 has 14 residues. The germline gives CDR1 MDHEN, CDR2 SYDVKM. V was clipped by 3 bases and J by 6 bases, with 15 bases between them. This CDR3 is CASSFGGSLVEQYF. CDR3 nucleotide sequence: TGTGCCAGCAGTTTTGGGGGATCTTTAGTCGAGCAGTACTTC.

This chain connects TRBV2 to TRBJ2-2; tentative D call: TRBD1 (5 bases). Trimming took 7 bases from V and 7 from J, leaving 16 bases between them. The CDR3 extends over 14 amino acids. In germline, CDR1 is SNHLY, CDR2 FYNNEI. The CDR3 spells CASIGALRGGELFF. Written as DNA, the CDR3 is TGTGCCAGCATAGGGGCCCTGAGAGGCGGGGAGCTGTTTTTT.

V is TRBV29-1 and J is TRBJ2-3, with D uncertain. The CDR3 runs to 11 residues. CDR1 SQVTM and CDR2 ANQGSEA come from the germline V gene. V was pared by 3 bases and J by 2 bases, with 3 bases between. The CDR3 spells CSVDYTDTQYF. CDR3 DNA: TGCAGCGTTGATTACACAGATACGCAGTATTTT.

The rearrangement joins TRBV14 to TRBJ2-1; D is unresolved. This CDR3 comprises 14 residues. CDR1 and CDR2 from the germline V gene are SGHDN and FVKESK. Trimming left V 2 bases short and J 1 base short, with 6 bases between. As DNA, the CDR3 is TGTGCCAGCAGCCAATGGCTGTCCTACAATGAGCAGTTCTTC. Translation gives CASSQWLSYNEQFF.

In this sample, this clone turned up once. The chain joins TRBV4-2 to TRBJ1-3, with a tentative D call TRBD1 (5 bases). The CDR3 loop spans 17 amino acids. V lost 4 bases, J lost 0 bases, and 16 bases lay in between. Germline CDR1 and CDR2: LGHNA and YNFKEQ. CDR3: CASSLDYGAPSGNTIYF. The CDR3 bases are TGTGCCAGCAGCCTAGATTATGGGGCACCCTCTGGAAACACCATATATTTT.

This chain uses TRBV19 with TRBJ1-1; TRBD1 matches at 10 bases. Looked up from germline, CDR1 is LNHDA and CDR2 is SQIVND (reference sequence). The ends lost 8 bases at V and 6 bases at J; junction bases unmatched: 6. This CDR3 is 13 amino acids long. CDR3 DNA: TGTGCCAGTTCGGACAGGGGGTCTTCTGAAGCTTTCTTT. Its translation is CASSDRGSSEAFF.

The chain uses TRBV6-5 and TRBJ1-5, with D possibly being TRBD1 (5 bases). Trimming took 6 bases from V and 6 from J, leaving 15 bases between them. CDR1 and CDR2 from the germline V gene are MNHEY and SVGAGI. The CDR3 contains 14 residues. The CDR3 bases are TGTGCCAGCAGGATTGCGGGGGGAGGTCAGCCCCAGCATTTT. As protein: CASRIAGGGQPQHF.

J is TRBJ2-3 and V is TRBV5-4; TRBD2 agrees at 12 bases. J lost 5 bases, V lost 3 bases, and 7 bases had no gene match. CDR3 length: 16 amino acids. Germline V lookup: CDR1 SGHNT, CDR2 YYREEE (reference sequence). This CDR3 reads CASSWTSGEVGDTQYF. The CDR3 DNA reads as TGTGCCAGCAGCTGGACTAGCGGGGAAGTCGGAGATACGCAGTATTTT.

V gene TRBV19 combines with J gene TRBJ1-1; D is unresolved. The CDR3 is made up of 11 amino acids. Germline V gene sequence: CDR1 LNHDA, CDR2 SQIVND (reference sequence). Trimming took 7 bases from V and 7 from J, leaving 10 bases between them. The CDR3 is CASKARNEAFF. The CDR3 DNA reads as TGTGCCAGTAAGGCGCGAAATGAAGCTTTCTTT.

This clone was recorded only once. This sample includes further DNA sequences coding for the same CDR3. The V gene is TRBV5-1, the J gene TRBJ2-1; either TRBD1 or TRBD2 may supply D (5 bases each). Trimming removed 4 bases at V and 5 bases at J, with 16 bases between. CDR3 length equals 15 residues. Germline CDR1 is SGHRS and CDR2 is YFSETQ. The CDR3 DNA is TGCGCCAGCAGCCTGGGGACGACAAGAAACAATGAGCAGTTCTTC. Translation: CASSLGTTRNNEQFF.

This clone was recorded a few times. This chain links TRBV6-6 with TRBJ2-7, with D uncertain. V lost 2 bases, J lost 2 bases, and 13 bases lay in between. The length of the CDR3 is 15 residues. Germline V gene sequence: CDR1 MNHNY, CDR2 SVGAGI (reference sequence). CDR3 coding DNA: TGTGCCAGCAGTTACCCACAACCCCGGGCCTACGAGCAGTACTTC. It is translated as CASSYPQPRAYEQYF.